These 25 T cell receptor beta chains were sequenced from one sample in a study of breast tumors, draining lymph nodes, adjacent tissues. TCRdb reprocessed the multiplex PCR reads via MiXCR and lists one record per CDR3 protein. In the table there are fewer than 15,000 distinct CDR3 sequences, 62% of which are singletons. The sample comprised tumor-adjacent breast tissue. The receptors shown here come from a female donor with breast cancer. Some clones in this sample may be carry-over from other donors' samples.

Ten or more counts support this clonotype. One base away lies a much larger clone, so this may be a sequencing read error. V and J are TRBV20-1 and TRBJ2-1, with 7 bases fitting TRBD2. Germline values: CDR1 DFQATT, CDR2 SNEGSKA (reference sequence). This CDR3 contains 16 residues. J lost 4 bases, V lost 6 bases, and 15 bases had no gene match. The CDR3 nucleotides are TGCAGTGCCGCTGGGACCGGACTAGAGGCTTACAATGAGCAGTTCTTC. Protein: CSAAGTGLEAYNEQFF.

This chain connects TRBV12-3 or TRBV12-4 to TRBJ1-6; 9 bases are a match to TRBD1. With 6 bases clipped from V and 7 bases from J, the junction kept 1 base outside the gene matches. The CDR3 sequence is 13 residues long. The DNA for the CDR3 is TGTGCCAGCAGAGGACAGGGGAATTCACCCCTCCACTTT. The encoded protein is CASRGQGNSPLHF.

This clonotype came up many times. V is TRBV9 and J is TRBJ1-1; D remains ambiguous. V shed 0 bases and J shed 0 bases, with 9 bases lying between them. CDR3 size: 15 residues. Germline CDR1 and CDR2: SGDLS and YYNGEE. CDR3 coding DNA: TGTGCCAGCAGCGTAGGCCAGACCATGAACACTGAAGCTTTCTTT. It yields the protein CASSVGQTMNTEAFF.

This clonotype was detected once. The chain joins TRBV6-5 to TRBJ1-3; D remains ambiguous. Germline CDR1 is MNHEY and CDR2 is SVGAGI. The ends were cut back, 8 bases at V and 0 bases at J, with 2 bases in the middle. The CDR3 contains 11 residues. CDR3 in amino acids: CASLSGNTIYF. The CDR3 coding sequence is TGTGCCAGCCTCTCTGGAAACACCATATATTTT.

This clonotype was counted many times. It may be a read error: a sequence one base away is much more abundant. This chain connects TRBV12-5 to TRBJ2-2; weak D call: TRBD1 (6 bases). V shed 3 bases and J shed 7 bases, with 15 bases lying between them. CDR1 LGHNT and CDR2 FRNRAP come from the germline V gene. The CDR3 sequence is 15 residues long. CDR3 sequence reads: CASGFQVQGIGELFF. The CDR3 nucleotides are TGTGCTAGTGGTTTCCAAGTACAGGGAATCGGGGAGCTGTTTTTT.

This clonotype has more than one count but fewer than ten. The rearrangement uses TRBV19 and TRBJ2-3; 8 bases align to TRBD1. The CDR3 contains 15 residues. With V trimmed by 7 bases and J by 1 base, 7 bases remained unmatched. The germline CDR1 and CDR2 sequences are LNHDA and SQIVND (reference sequence). CDR3 sequence: CASNPPGQGTDTQYF. CDR3 DNA: TGTGCCAGTAACCCACCGGGACAGGGCACAGATACGCAGTATTTT. Based on the CDR3 plus reference TRBV19 and TRBJ2-3, the full variable domain is DGGITQSPKYLFRKEGQNVTLSCEQNLNHDAMYWYRQDPGQGLRLIYYSQIVNDFQKGDIAEGYSVSREKKESFPLTVTSAQKNPTAFYLCASNPPGQGTDTQYFGPGTRLTVL.

The chain couples TRBV7-9 to TRBJ2-7, with 8 bases aligning to TRBD1. Germline V gene data show CDR1 as SEHNR and CDR2 as FQNEAQ (reference sequence). V dropped 4 bases and J dropped 2; count of bases not matched to a gene: 4. CDR3 length equals 14 residues. The CDR3 nucleotides are TGTGCCAGCAGCTCAAAACAGGGGGCCTACGAGCAGTACTTC. It translates to CASSSKQGAYEQYF.

This clonotype is judged medium-sized. The V call is TRBV29-1, the J call TRBJ1-2, with 11 bases lining up with TRBD1. CDR1 is SQVTM, CDR2 ANQGSEA, per germline. V lost 6 bases and J lost 8; bases outside the gene matches: 8. The length of the CDR3 is 13 residues. The CDR3 DNA follows: TGCAGCGTCCAGGGACAGGGGGAGTGGGGCTACACCTTC. Translation gives CSVQGQGEWGYTF.

V gene TRBV30 combines with J gene TRBJ1-5; TRBD1 might be the D (6 bases). Germline-derived CDR1 and CDR2 are GTSNPN and SVGIG (reference sequence). The V gene lost 1 base and the J gene lost 2 bases, with 6 bases spanning the gap. The CDR3 runs 13 residues. CDR3 region: CAWSGQGNQPQHF. Here the CDR3 DNA reads TGTGCCTGGAGTGGACAGGGCAATCAGCCCCAGCATTTT. The full variable domain, completed using reference TRBV30 and TRBJ1-5, is SQTIHQWPATLVQPVGSPLSLECTVEGTSNPNLYWYRQAAGRGLQLLFYSVGIGQISSEVPQNLSASRPQDRQFILSSKKLLLSDSGFYLCAWSGQGNQPQHFGDGTRLSIL.

This clonotype was recorded at least ten times. This chain uses TRBV19 with TRBJ2-4, with 7 bases fitting TRBD1. Germline V lookup: CDR1 LNHDA, CDR2 SQIVND (reference sequence). V gave up 5 bases and J gave up 6 bases; unmatched junction bases: 10. The CDR3 spans 15 residues. The CDR3 DNA reads as TGTGCCAGTAGTCCAGTACCGACAGGGCTAAACATTCAGTACTTC. Protein: CASSPVPTGLNIQYF.

This clonotype has at least ten counts. This CDR3 is CASSEPDNAFSYEQYF. The CDR3 nucleotides read TGTGCCAGCAGTGAACCGGACAACGCATTCTCCTACGAGCAGTACTTC. This chain joins TRBV6-1 and TRBJ2-7, with a tentative D call TRBD1 (5 bases). The CDR3 runs 16 residues. Germline V CDR1 and CDR2: MNHNS, SASEGT. V lost 2 bases and J lost 0, with 14 bases in between.

This clonotype was observed a few times. The rearrangement joins TRBV10-1 to TRBJ2-1; 11 bases match TRBD2. V lost 3 bases and J lost 3; bases outside the gene matches: 1. CDR3 length: 15 residues. CDR1 WNHNN and CDR2 SYGVQD come from the germline V gene (reference sequence). CDR3 in DNA: TGCGCCAGCAGTGATACTAGCGGGGGCTACAATGAGCAGTTCTTC. As protein: CASSDTSGGYNEQFF.

This clonotype is labeled as large. The chain recombines TRBV13 with TRBJ2-7; 7 bases are a match to TRBD1. V shed 3 bases, J shed 5 bases, and the junction held 10 bases outside the gene matches. This CDR3 spans 15 amino acids. Germline CDR1 and CDR2: PRHDT and FYEKMQ (reference sequence). CDR3 amino acids: CASSLRSGGRNEQYF. The CDR3 DNA is TGTGCCAGCAGCTTGAGGTCAGGGGGTAGGAACGAGCAGTACTTC.

This clonotype qualifies as medium-sized. This sequence joins TRBV7-2 and TRBJ2-7, with D perhaps being TRBD1 or TRBD2 (7 bases each). The CDR3 length is 14 residues. Trimming stripped 5 bases from V and 2 bases from J, with 13 bases between. Germline CDR1 reads SGHTA; CDR2 reads FQGNSA. CDR3 residues: CASSLQGGTYEQYF. The CDR3 nucleotides are TGTGCCAGCAGCCTGCAGGGGGGGACCTACGAGCAGTACTTC. Filled out from reference TRBV7-2 and TRBJ2-7, the complete variable domain reads GAGVSQSPSNKVTEKGKDVELRCDPISGHTALYWYRQSLGQGLEFLIYFQGNSAPDKSGLPSDRFSAERTGGSVSTLTIQRTQQEDSAVYLCASSLQGGTYEQYFGPGTRLTVT.

This rearrangement joins TRBV7-9 to TRBJ2-2, with 15 bases matching TRBD2. The CDR3 is 15 residues long. With V trimmed by 10 bases and J by 4 bases, 4 bases remained unmatched. Germline V gene sequence: CDR1 SEHNR, CDR2 FQNEAQ (reference sequence). CDR3 nucleotide sequence: TGTGCCACGGGACTAGCGGGAGGAATCACCGGGGAGCTGTTTTTT. Translated, it gives CATGLAGGITGELFF. Looking up the rest from reference TRBV7-9 and TRBJ2-2 gives the full variable domain: DTGVSQNPRHKITKRGQNVTFRCDPISEHNRLYWYRQTLGQGPEFLTYFQNEAQLEKSRLLSDRFSAERPKGSFSTLEIQRTEQGDSAMYLCATGLAGGITGELFFGEGSRLTVL.

V and J are TRBV7-8 and TRBJ2-7, with a possible D match to TRBD2 (5 bases). This CDR3 comprises 14 residues. Germline V gives CDR1 SGHVS, CDR2 FQNEAQ. The V gene lost 0 bases and the J gene lost 3 bases, with 9 bases spanning the gap. CDR3 sequence: CASSLAGDVYEQYF. Written as DNA, the CDR3 is TGTGCCAGCAGCTTAGCGGGAGATGTCTACGAGCAGTACTTC.

The V gene is TRBV29-1, the J gene TRBJ2-1, with 9 bases lining up with TRBD2. The CDR3 runs to 14 residues. Trimming at V came to 4 bases and at J to 4 bases, leaving 5 bases not matched to a gene. Germline values: CDR1 SQVTM, CDR2 ANQGSEA. The CDR3 DNA follows: TGCAGCGTTGTCTCCAGCGGGGGGTACAATGAGCAGTTCTTC. This gives the protein CSVVSSGGYNEQFF.

V is TRBV7-9 and J is TRBJ2-3; D not certain. Trimming stripped 0 bases from V and 1 base from J, with 8 bases between. Per germline, CDR1 SEHNR and CDR2 FQNEAQ (reference sequence). This CDR3 has 15 amino acids. CDR3 region: CASSLASRGTDTQYF. Written as DNA, the CDR3 is TGTGCCAGCAGCTTAGCGAGCCGGGGCACAGATACGCAGTATTTT. Drawing the rest from reference TRBV7-9 and TRBJ2-3, the complete variable domain is DTGVSQNPRHKITKRGQNVTFRCDPISEHNRLYWYRQTLGQGPEFLTYFQNEAQLEKSRLLSDRFSAERPKGSFSTLEIQRTEQGDSAMYLCASSLASRGTDTQYFGPGTRLTVL.

The CDR3 DNA is TGCAGTGCTAGTGACAGGGGGCAAGGTTCACCCCTCCACTTT. This sequence encodes CSASDRGQGSPLHF. The chain employs TRBV20-1 and TRBJ1-6; TRBD1 agrees at 10 bases. This CDR3 contains 14 residues. The J segment lost 9 bases and the V segment lost 3 bases, leaving 5 bases of the junction unmatched. Germline V gene sequence: CDR1 DFQATT, CDR2 SNEGSKA (reference sequence).

The V and J genes are TRBV7-8 and TRBJ2-7; D not resolved. Germline V gene data show CDR1 as SGHVS and CDR2 as FQNEAQ. Trimming cost V 9 bases and J 4 bases, with 16 bases left between them. This CDR3 has 13 amino acids. The DNA for the CDR3 is TGTGCCAGAAGCCCTCAGACGGGTTACGAGCAGTACTTC. It translates to CARSPQTGYEQYF.

The chain has TRBV30 and TRBJ1-6; D might be TRBD1 (5 bases). CDR1 is GTSNPN, CDR2 SVGIG, per germline (reference sequence). V was cut by 0 bases and J by 10 bases, with 13 bases left in between. The CDR3 is 14 amino acids. The CDR3 is CAWSVQGRGSPLHF. The DNA of the CDR3 is TGTGCCTGGAGTGTCCAGGGTCGAGGATCACCCCTCCACTTT.

V usage is TRBV7-2 and J usage is TRBJ2-7, with D possibly matching TRBD1 (9 bases). CDR1 SGHTA and CDR2 FQGNSA come from the germline V gene. The length of the CDR3 is 16 residues. V dropped 3 bases and J dropped 2 bases, with 17 bases sitting between them. The CDR3 DNA follows: TGTGCCAGCAGCTTCGGGGGGGACAGGGTAACCTACGAGCAGTACTTC. Protein sequence: CASSFGGDRVTYEQYF. The whole variable domain, filled in from reference TRBV7-2 and TRBJ2-7, reads GAGVSQSPSNKVTEKGKDVELRCDPISGHTALYWYRQSLGQGLEFLIYFQGNSAPDKSGLPSDRFSAERTGGSVSTLTIQRTQQEDSAVYLCASSFGGDRVTYEQYFGPGTRLTVT.

The V call is TRBV2, the J call TRBJ2-1; D remains unclear. The CDR3 extends over 14 amino acids. The V gene lost 6 bases and the J gene lost 8 bases, with 17 bases spanning the gap. Germline lookup yields CDR1 SNHLY and CDR2 FYNNEI. The CDR3 DNA reads as TGTGCCAGCAGGGTGGACGAAGCCGGCTATGAGCAGTTCTTC. This translates into CASRVDEAGYEQFF.

Concerning this clonotype itself: One end of the junction varies from germline; a read error may be responsible. The V call is TRBV12-3 or TRBV12-4, the J call TRBJ1-5; the D gene is possibly TRBD1 (5 bases). The CDR3 totals 15 residues. The DNA of the CDR3 is TGCGCCAGCAGTTTAGTCAGGGCATGGGATCAGCCCCAGCATTTT. Translating it yields CASSLVRAWDQPQHF.

This clonotype was counted ten times or more. This chain links TRBV6-6 with TRBJ1-1; 11 bases fit TRBD1. The J segment lost 4 bases and the V segment lost 4 bases, leaving 8 bases of the junction unmatched. Germline V gene data show CDR1 as MNHNY and CDR2 as SVGAGI (reference sequence). The CDR3 is 16 amino acids. The CDR3 loop is CASSSGTGGYGTEAFF. DNA for the CDR3: TGTGCCAGCAGTTCTGGGACAGGGGGATATGGCACTGAAGCTTTCTTT.